This passage covers 15 T cell receptor beta chains from one sample sequenced in a study of blood T cell repertoires in COVID-19. Sequencing used immunoSEQ multiplex PCR; TCRdb keeps in-frame clones, though not all of them. The repertoire holds under 250,000 clones, with around 81% as singletons. The specimen sequenced was peripheral blood. The receptors come from a human donor in a cohort sampled during active COVID-19.

Comments on this clone: Other DNA sequences in this sample translate to the same CDR3. The chain links TRBV18 to TRBJ2-7, with D maybe TRBD1 (6 bases). Trimming took off 6 bases at V and 0 bases at J, with 12 bases between the two ends. In germline, CDR1 is KGHSH, CDR2 LQKENI. The CDR3 is 14 residues long. The CDR3 region has the DNA TGTGCCAGCTCTCGACAGGAGAGCTCCTACGAGCAGTACTTC. Protein sequence: CASSRQESSYEQYF.

In this sample, this clone turned up a few times. The chain recombines TRBV2 with TRBJ2-7, with 7 bases lining up with TRBD2. Germline V gene data show CDR1 as SNHLY and CDR2 as FYNNEI. The CDR3 is 17 amino acids. V shed 4 bases, J shed 0 bases, and the junction held 12 bases outside the gene matches. For the CDR3, the DNA is TGTGCCAGCAGTGCCCCGCGGGGCGGGAGCCTCTCCTACGAGCAGTACTTC. This translates into CASSAPRGGSLSYEQYF. Full variable domain (missing parts from reference TRBV2 and TRBJ2-7): EPEVTQTPSHQVTQMGQEVILRCVPISNHLYFYWYRQILGQKVEFLVSFYNNEISEKSEIFDDQFSVERPDGSNFTLKIRSTKLEDSAMYFCASSAPRGGSLSYEQYFGPGTRLTVT.

The chain combines TRBV10-3 with TRBJ1-1, with 9 bases lining up with TRBD1. This CDR3 spans 15 amino acids. Trimming at V came to 5 bases and at J to 2 bases, leaving 6 bases not matched to a gene. CDR1 and CDR2 (germline): ENHRY, SYGVKD. The DNA for the CDR3 is TGTGCCATCAGTTCCCCGGGACAGGGCAACACTGAAGCTTTCTTT. It translates to CAISSPGQGNTEAFF.

The chain recombines TRBV5-1 with TRBJ1-1; D gene uncertain. Germline V gene lookup returns CDR1 SGHRS and CDR2 YFSETQ. V shed 3 bases and J shed 0 bases, with 12 bases lying between them. The CDR3 totals 15 residues. CDR3 loop: CASSSSGGLNTEAFF. CDR3 nucleotide sequence: TGCGCCAGCAGCTCCTCCGGAGGCTTGAACACTGAAGCTTTCTTT.

This clone has only a few counts. The rearrangement joins TRBV5-6 to TRBJ2-2; D perhaps matches TRBD2 (5 bases). V gave up 4 bases and J gave up 1 base, with 20 bases separating them. The V gene's germline CDR1 is SGHDT and CDR2 YYEEEE. CDR3 length: 18 residues. DNA of the CDR3: TGTGCCAGCAGCCTCACGGGGATACCCTTACAGAACACCGGGGAGCTGTTTTTT. Amino acids: CASSLTGIPLQNTGELFF.

The table lists this clone with a count of one. This rearrangement joins TRBV23-1 to TRBJ2-1; 11 nucleotides agree with TRBD2. TRBV23-1 is filed as an ORF, its function uncertain. There are 16 residues in the CDR3. The V and J ends lost 2 bases and 5 bases, in that order; junction bases with no gene match: 5. CDR3 nucleotide sequence: TGCGCCAGCAGTCAACCTAGCGGGAGGAGAAACAATGAGCAGTTCTTC. It yields the protein CASSQPSGRRNNEQFF.

The genes are TRBV24-1 and TRBJ2-1, with a tentative D call TRBD2 (6 bases). Trimming removed 4 bases at V and 7 bases at J, with 19 bases between. CDR3 length: 16 residues. Germline V gene lookup returns CDR1 KGHDR and CDR2 SFDVKD. CDR3 residues: CATSDPGRGGRNEQFF. CDR3 coding DNA: TGTGCCACCAGTGACCCGGGGCGGGGTGGACGAAATGAGCAGTTCTTC.

V and J are TRBV5-1 and TRBJ1-2; 8 nucleotides line up with TRBD1. This CDR3 has 14 amino acids. The trim removed 0 bases at V and 8 bases at J, leaving 6 bases unmatched. Germline CDR1 and CDR2: SGHRS and YFSETQ. Here the CDR3 DNA reads TGCGCCAGCAGCTTGGAAGGACAGGGTCGGGGCTACACCTTC. Translated, it gives CASSLEGQGRGYTF.

Only a few counts were recorded for this clone. J is TRBJ1-2 and V is TRBV6-2 or TRBV6-3, with D perhaps TRBD1 (6 bases). The CDR3 contains 14 residues. V lost 6 bases and J 4 bases, leaving 15 bases between the germline ends. Germline V gives CDR1 MNHEY, CDR2 SVGEGT. The CDR3 sequence: CASSTLRDIYGYTF. Here the CDR3 DNA reads TGTGCCAGCAGCACCCTCCGGGACATCTATGGCTACACCTTC.

The chain couples TRBV7-2 to TRBJ2-7; 8 bases map to TRBD1. Trimming removed 2 bases from V and 5 bases from J; junction bases left unmatched: 5. The CDR3 runs 14 residues. From germline, CDR1 is SGHTA and CDR2 FQGNSA. CDR3 sequence: CASSLQGANHEQYF. The CDR3 DNA is TGTGCCAGCAGCTTACAGGGGGCCAACCACGAGCAGTACTTC. Combining the CDR3 with reference TRBV7-2 and TRBJ2-7 gives the whole variable domain GAGVSQSPSNKVTEKGKDVELRCDPISGHTALYWYRQSLGQGLEFLIYFQGNSAPDKSGLPSDRFSAERTGGSVSTLTIQRTQQEDSAVYLCASSLQGANHEQYFGPGTRLTVT.

This clone was recorded a few times. V gene TRBV7-2 combines with J gene TRBJ2-3; TRBD2 might be the D (5 bases). This CDR3 contains 16 residues. CDR1 SGHTA and CDR2 FQGNSA come from the germline V gene. V gave up 8 bases and J gave up 6 bases, with 24 bases separating them. The CDR3 bases are TGTGCCAGCGCCCGGGGTATAGGCACCTTCGGGGATACGCAGTATTTT. This codes for CASARGIGTFGDTQYF.

CDR3: CASSVTGGFREKLFF. The CDR3 nucleotides are TGTGCCAGCAGCGTAACCGGGGGTTTCCGTGAAAAACTGTTTTTT. V gene TRBV9 combines with J gene TRBJ1-4; D perhaps matches TRBD1 (5 bases). The ends were cut back, 1 base at V and 7 bases at J, with 14 bases in the middle. This CDR3 region has 15 residues. Germline assignment: CDR1 SGDLS and CDR2 YYNGEE.

The CDR3 protein is CATQTGLALELFF. The CDR3 bases are TGTGCCACCCAGACAGGTTTGGCCCTCGAGCTGTTTTTT. The chain uses TRBV2 and TRBJ2-2; TRBD1 might be the D (6 bases). In germline, CDR1 is SNHLY, CDR2 FYNNEI. There are 13 residues in the CDR3. V was cut by 10 bases and J by 11 bases, with 20 bases left in between.

The chain has TRBV2 and TRBJ1-1; TRBD1 might be the D (6 bases). Germline V gene sequence: CDR1 SNHLY, CDR2 FYNNEI. This CDR3 comprises 14 residues. V was trimmed by 4 bases and J by 4 bases, leaving 13 bases between them. The CDR3 spells CASSGLGAGTEAFF. The CDR3 bases are TGTGCCAGCAGTGGGTTGGGGGCGGGCACTGAAGCTTTCTTT.

J is TRBJ2-1 and V is TRBV6-5; tentatively, D is TRBD2 (7 bases). The V end was cut by 7 bases, the J end by 7 bases, with 14 bases between. The CDR3 is 13 amino acids. From germline, CDR1 is MNHEY and CDR2 SVGAGI. CDR3 amino acids: CASMRGPANEQFF. In nucleotides, the CDR3 is TGTGCCAGCATGCGGGGGCCCGCGAATGAGCAGTTCTTC.